This T cell receptor beta chain was obtained from a study of OX40 agonist ivuxolimab in advanced cancers. The study, taken as a whole, reports: There were also nonresponders showing low normalized T-cell clonal expansion.

Produced via immunoSEQ multiplex PCR; TCRdb's table is partial and in-frame only. This sample has about 36,000 clones, with 65% to 85% found just once. Germline V lookup: CDR1 SGHAT, CDR2 FQNNGV. This CDR3 is built from 16 residues. Trimming cost V 5 bases and J 6 bases; bases outside gene matches: 11. As regards this clone: The target antigen is unknown.

The clonotype comes from an adult with an advanced solid tumor such as melanoma, head and neck, liver or kidney cancer. Sequencing used CD4+ or CD8+ T cells sorted from blood, obtained in a trial of the OX40 agonist ivuxolimab. This sequence joins TRBV11-2 and TRBJ2-3; 10 bases are shared with TRBD1. CDR3: CASSPQPGQGRDTQYF. In nucleotides, the CDR3 is TGTGCCAGCAGCCCACAACCGGGACAGGGGAGGGATACGCAGTATTTT.